This TCR beta chain was sequenced for a study of cytomegalovirus exposure and HLA in healthy donors. Study-wide results and limits: Most sequenced TCRs were rare (though some public TCRs occurred in many donors). Investigators reported 150 to 200 TCR beta chains as tied to cytomegalovirus. Later analysis demonstrated an association between a missense DCLRE1C variant and TCR beta V- and J-gene trimming.

Notes on this clone: Its antigen is currently unknown.

The PCR ran on 60 Vbeta and 13 Jbeta primers. Profiling relied on immunoSEQ multiplex PCR, and the TCRdb table lists in-frame clones only, not all of them. The table shows under 200,000 clones, with approximately 80% occurring only once. Germline V gene data show CDR1 as LGHNA and CDR2 as YNFKEQ. This CDR3 contains 17 residues. The ends lost 0 bases at V and 2 bases at J; junction bases unmatched: 7. Sequenced sample: PBMCs. This receptor was identified in a woman aged 30 to 39 in good health and CMV-seronegative. The rearrangement uses TRBV4-2 and TRBJ2-3; 8 bases agree with TRBD2. CDR3 in DNA: TGTGCCAGCAGCCAAGACGCGGGAGGTATTAACACAGATACGCAGTATTTT. Translation gives CASSQDAGGINTDTQYF.